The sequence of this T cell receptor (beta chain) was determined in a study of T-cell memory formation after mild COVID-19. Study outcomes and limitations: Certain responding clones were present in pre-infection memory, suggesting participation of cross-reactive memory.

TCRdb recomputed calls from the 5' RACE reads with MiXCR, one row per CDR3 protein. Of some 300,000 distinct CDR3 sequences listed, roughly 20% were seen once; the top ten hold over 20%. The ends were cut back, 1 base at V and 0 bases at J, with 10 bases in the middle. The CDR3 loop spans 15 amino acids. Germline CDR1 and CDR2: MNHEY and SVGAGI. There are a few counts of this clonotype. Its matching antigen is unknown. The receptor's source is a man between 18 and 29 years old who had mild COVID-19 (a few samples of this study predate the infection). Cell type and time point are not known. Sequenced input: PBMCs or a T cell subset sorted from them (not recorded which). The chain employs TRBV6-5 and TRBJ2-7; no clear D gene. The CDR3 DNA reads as TGTGCCAGCAGTTACTGGACGGAGAGCTCCTACGAGCAGTACTTC. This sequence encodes CASSYWTESSYEQYF.